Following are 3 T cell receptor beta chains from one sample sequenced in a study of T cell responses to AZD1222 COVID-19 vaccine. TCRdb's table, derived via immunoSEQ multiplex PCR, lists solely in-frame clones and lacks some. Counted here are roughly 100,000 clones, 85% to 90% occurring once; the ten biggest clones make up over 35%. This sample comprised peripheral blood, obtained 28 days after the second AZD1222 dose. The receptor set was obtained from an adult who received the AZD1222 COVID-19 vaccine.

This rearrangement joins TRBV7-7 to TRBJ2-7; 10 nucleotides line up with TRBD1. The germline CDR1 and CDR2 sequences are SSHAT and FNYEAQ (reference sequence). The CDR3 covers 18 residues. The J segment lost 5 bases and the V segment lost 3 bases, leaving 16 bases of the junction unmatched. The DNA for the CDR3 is TGTGCCAGCAGCTTGACAGGGGGCTATCGGATAGGTAGGAACGAGCAGTACTTC. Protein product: CASSLTGGYRIGRNEQYF.

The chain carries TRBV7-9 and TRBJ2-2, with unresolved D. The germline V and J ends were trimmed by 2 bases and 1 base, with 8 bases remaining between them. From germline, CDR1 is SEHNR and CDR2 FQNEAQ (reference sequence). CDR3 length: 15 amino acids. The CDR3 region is CASSLRLGNTGELFF. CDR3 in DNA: TGTGCCAGCAGCTTAAGGCTGGGGAACACCGGGGAGCTGTTTTTT.

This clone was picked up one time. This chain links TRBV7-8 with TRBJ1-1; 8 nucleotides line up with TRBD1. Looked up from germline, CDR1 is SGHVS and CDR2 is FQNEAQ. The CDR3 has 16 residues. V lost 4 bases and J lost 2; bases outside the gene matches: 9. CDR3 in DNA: TGTGCCAGCAGCTCAGGACAGGGAGGAGGTAACACTGAAGCTTTCTTT. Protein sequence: CASSSGQGGGNTEAFF.